The sequence of this TCR beta chain was determined in a study of blood T cell repertoires in COVID-19. About the study: The United States, Italy and Spain were the sources of the acute and convalescent COVID-19 samples.

In the original processing: Amplifying reference gene primers gave estimates of nucleated cell counts. The repertoire was sequenced with immunoSEQ multiplex PCR; TCRdb's copy has only in-frame clones and lacks some. Clone size and the V and J calls come from that table; the DNA yielded D and trimming. Found here are roughly 200,000 clones, roughly 76% of them singletons; the top ten hold more than 9.5%. This clone was picked up one time. Between the trimmed V and J ends, which lost 1 base and 4 bases, there was a span of 6 bases. The CDR3 spans 13 residues. Patients of the Seattle cohort, enrolled during active infection, were followed longitudinally.

This TCR derives from a woman between 40 and 50 years old with COVID-19, enrolled during active disease. The chain has TRBV12-3 or TRBV12-4 and TRBJ2-3; weak D call: TRBD1 (6 bases). Sequenced input: peripheral blood. The CDR3 region has the DNA TGTGCCAGCAGTTTAGAGGGGGCAGATACGCAGTATTTT. It encodes CASSLEGADTQYF.